A selection of T cell receptor beta chains follows, all from one sample in a study of cytomegalovirus exposure and HLA in healthy donors. Clones were read by immunoSEQ multiplex PCR, and TCRdb kept only the in-frame ones, dropping some. The repertoire holds 150,000 or so clones, roughly four fifths seen once, with about 3.8% in the top ten. The sequenced sample consisted of PBMCs. The receptors derive from a middle-aged man in good health and CMV-seropositive. Both conserved end residues are part of each CDR3. Each record gives: V gene, J gene, clone size, CDR3 protein. Rows may omit the clone size; those that give it use once, few, many or a size class.

V: TRBV6-6
J: TRBJ2-7
size: few
CDR3: CASSPQGYEQYF

V: TRBV6-1
J: TRBJ1-4
size: .
CDR3: CASRDTGATNEKLFF

V: TRBV30
J: TRBJ2-7
size: .
CDR3: CAFNGDRGREQYF

V: TRBV5-5
J: TRBJ1-3
size: .
CDR3: CASSFLLTGAGNTIYF

V: TRBV5-6
J: TRBJ1-1
size: few
CDR3: CASSWRPQGTEAFF

V: TRBV7-3
J: TRBJ2-1
size: once
CDR3: CASSTQGTNEQFF

V: TRBV4-2
J: TRBJ2-4
size: few
CDR3: CASSQDSRGTAAKNIQYF

V: TRBV10-3
J: TRBJ1-1
size: few
CDR3: CATTTNTEAFF

V: TRBV9
J: TRBJ2-1
size: few
CDR3: CASSVGWGEYNEQFF

V: TRBV9
J: TRBJ2-1
size: .
CDR3: CASSAQSSGRNEQFF

V: TRBV5-1
J: TRBJ1-1
size: .
CDR3: CASSTPSGGNTEAFF

V: TRBV28
J: TRBJ1-5
size: .
CDR3: CASSPRDRGQPQHF

V: TRBV28
J: TRBJ2-7
size: .
CDR3: CASSLVLNEQYF

V: TRBV7-3
J: TRBJ1-6
size: .
CDR3: CASSLYGGGAGSPLHF

V: TRBV2
J: TRBJ2-1
size: few
CDR3: CASTERGHTDNEQFF

V: TRBV28
J: TRBJ2-7
size: .
CDR3: CASRTMTGAYEQYF

V: TRBV5-4
J: TRBJ2-7
size: .
CDR3: CASSTVSSGGYDEQYF

V: TRBV2
J: TRBJ1-6
size: .
CDR3: CATTGTVNSPLHF

V: TRBV4-2
J: TRBJ2-1
size: once
CDR3: CASSQHPGTSGTLSYNEQFF

V: TRBV5-8
J: TRBJ2-1
size: .
CDR3: CASSRQPIYNEQFF

V: TRBV29-1
J: TRBJ2-7
size: .
CDR3: CSVVQGSYEQYF

V: TRBV5-1
J: TRBJ2-1
size: .
CDR3: CASSLWTIDSYNEQFF

V: TRBV2
J: TRBJ2-2
size: few
CDR3: CASSELAGSNTGELFF

V: TRBV7-6
J: TRBJ2-5
size: .
CDR3: CASSPSTGEAETQYF

V: TRBV25-1
J: TRBJ2-1
size: once
CDR3: CASSELLAGGMGNEQFF

V: TRBV7-2
J: TRBJ1-2
size: .
CDR3: CASSLAQVEQLLNYGYTF

V: TRBV6-5
J: TRBJ1-1
size: .
CDR3: CASSYSGTRAEAFF

V: TRBV5-4
J: TRBJ2-7
size: .
CDR3: CASSLAGSYEQYF

V: TRBV4-1
J: TRBJ2-7
size: few
CDR3: CASSQDDTGPTYEQYF

V: TRBV27
J: TRBJ1-1
size: .
CDR3: CASSSRTGNTEAFF

V: TRBV5-4
J: TRBJ1-1
size: .
CDR3: CASGEAEKNTEAFF

V: TRBV7-9
J: TRBJ1-2
size: .
CDR3: CASSLADSYGYTF

V: TRBV6-5
J: TRBJ2-2
size: .
CDR3: CASRYSGVGELFF

V: TRBV28
J: TRBJ2-3
size: .
CDR3: CASRGLASADTQYF

V: TRBV6-6
J: TRBJ2-7
size: .
CDR3: CASSLGSGGSSYEQYF

V: TRBV10-2
J: TRBJ1-1
size: few
CDR3: CASSESMGTGGHTEAFF

V: TRBV7-7
J: TRBJ2-2
size: .
CDR3: CASSARPGGGYTGELFF

V: TRBV18
J: TRBJ2-6
size: .
CDR3: CASSPWGQESSGANVLTF

V: TRBV28
J: TRBJ1-4
size: .
CDR3: CASMGGWEKLFF

V: TRBV7-3
J: TRBJ2-2
size: .
CDR3: CASSLVSGVGGELFF

V: TRBV6-5
J: TRBJ1-4
size: .
CDR3: CASSYGSANEKLFF

V: TRBV5-1
J: TRBJ2-1
size: .
CDR3: CASSLGSGQPWNEQFF

V: TRBV7-9
J: TRBJ2-7
size: .
CDR3: CASSSDHPGYTEQYF